Presented here are 2 T cell receptor beta chains from one specimen sequenced in a study of CD8 T cells in Susac syndrome. Reverse transcription of about 0.5 to 1 ug RNA was performed with random hexamers. TCRdb passed the immunoSEQ multiplex PCR reads through MiXCR, listing each CDR3 protein once. The sample has fewer than 350,000 distinct CDR3 sequences, about 90% seen once. Input material: CD4+ T cells from PBMCs. The receptor source for this set is a human donor with multiple sclerosis.

The chain is built from TRBV6-2 or TRBV6-3 and TRBJ1-4, with TRBD1 as a possible D gene (6 bases). Germline V lookup: CDR1 MNHEY, CDR2 SVGEGT. This CDR3 is 16 amino acids long. Deletions cut 0 bases from V and 8 bases from J, with 16 bases between. In DNA form, the CDR3 reads TGTGCCAGCAGTTACTCTCCGGACAGCCTCCCCGAAAAACTGTTTTTT. Translated, it gives CASSYSPDSLPEKLFF.

The CDR3 sequence: CASSLNRGREAFF. Here the CDR3 DNA reads TGTGCCAGCAGTCTCAACAGGGGGCGCGAAGCTTTCTTT. V gene TRBV5-6 combines with J gene TRBJ1-1; 9 bases are shared with TRBD1. With 5 bases clipped from V and 8 bases from J, the junction kept 7 bases outside the gene matches. Germline loops: CDR1 SGHDT, CDR2 YYEEEE. The CDR3 is 13 amino acids. Filled out from reference TRBV5-6 and TRBJ1-1, the complete variable domain reads DAGVTQSPTHLIKTRGQQVTLRCSPKSGHDTVSWYQQALGQGPQFIFQYYEEEERQRGNFPDRFSGHQFPNYSSELNVNALLLGDSALYLCASSLNRGREAFFGQGTRLTVV.